These T cell receptor beta chains were read from a single sample in a study of Ad26.COV2.S vaccination and SARS-CoV-2 variants. Assay: immunoSEQ multiplex PCR; the TCRdb copy retains only in-frame clones and omits some. The sample yields more than 300,000 clones, around four fifths seen once. Sequencing used peripheral blood, obtained in a trial of Ad26.COV2.S vaccine versus placebo. Source of these receptors: a person aged 18-65 years who received the Ad26.COV2.S COVID-19 vaccine or a placebo. The CDR3 runs from the conserved cysteine through the conserved F or W. The order of the fields is J gene, D gene, V gene, clone size, CDR3 protein, CDR3 DNA. The D gene is left open where the match is weak. Size values are once, few and many counts, or a class for expanded clones, and some rows have none.

J gene: TRBJ2-1; D gene: NA; V gene: TRBV2; clone size: NA; CDR3 protein: CASSERGGVRGYEQFF; CDR3 DNA: TGTGCCAGCAGTGAAAGGGGCGGGGTGCGTGGTTATGAGCAGTTCTTC
J gene: TRBJ2-2; D gene: NA; V gene: TRBV9; clone size: NA; CDR3 protein: CASSVGPQGDTGELFF; CDR3 DNA: TGTGCCAGCAGCGTAGGCCCCCAGGGAGACACCGGGGAGCTGTTTTTT
J gene: TRBJ2-1; D gene: TRBD2; V gene: TRBV5-1; clone size: NA; CDR3 protein: CASSDIRTSGHEQFF; CDR3 DNA: TGCGCCAGCAGCGACATTAGGACTAGTGGCCATGAGCAGTTCTTC
J gene: TRBJ1-5; D gene: NA; V gene: TRBV19; clone size: NA; CDR3 protein: CASSIQGHQPQHF; CDR3 DNA: TGTGCCAGTAGTATACAGGGCCATCAGCCCCAGCATTTT
J gene: TRBJ1-5; D gene: TRBD1; V gene: TRBV28; clone size: NA; CDR3 protein: CASSGGTHQPQHF; CDR3 DNA: TGTGCCAGCTCAGGGGGCACCCATCAGCCCCAGCATTTT
J gene: TRBJ1-1; D gene: NA; V gene: TRBV9; clone size: NA; CDR3 protein: CASSVGMNTEAFF; CDR3 DNA: TGTGCCAGCAGCGTAGGAATGAACACTGAAGCTTTCTTT
J gene: TRBJ1-1; D gene: NA; V gene: TRBV13; clone size: once; CDR3 protein: CASSFSGGTEAFF; CDR3 DNA: TGTGCCAGCAGCTTTTCGGGGGGCACTGAAGCTTTCTTT
J gene: TRBJ1-3; D gene: NA; V gene: TRBV5-4; clone size: few; CDR3 protein: CASSLVGFGNTIYF; CDR3 DNA: TGTGCCAGCAGCTTGGTGGGGTTCGGAAACACCATATATTTT
J gene: TRBJ1-1; D gene: TRBD1; V gene: TRBV28; clone size: NA; CDR3 protein: CASSIQGAAFF; CDR3 DNA: TGTGCCAGCAGTATACAGGGGGCAGCTTTCTTT
J gene: TRBJ2-6; D gene: NA; V gene: TRBV7-2; clone size: NA; CDR3 protein: CASSLGPSGANVLTF; CDR3 DNA: TGTGCCAGCAGCTTGGGTCCTTCCGGGGCCAACGTCCTGACTTTC
J gene: TRBJ2-2; D gene: NA; V gene: TRBV25-1; clone size: NA; CDR3 protein: CASSESVGELFF; CDR3 DNA: TGTGCCAGCAGTGAATCTGTCGGGGAGCTGTTTTTT
J gene: TRBJ1-5; D gene: TRBD1; V gene: TRBV27; clone size: NA; CDR3 protein: CASSSWDSHNQPQHF; CDR3 DNA: TGTGCCAGCAGTTCCTGGGACAGCCACAATCAGCCCCAGCATTTT
J gene: TRBJ2-3; D gene: NA; V gene: TRBV13; clone size: NA; CDR3 protein: CASSLRRQGGADTQYF; CDR3 DNA: TGTGCCAGCAGCTTAAGGCGTCAGGGTGGCGCAGATACGCAGTATTTT
J gene: TRBJ2-7; D gene: NA; V gene: TRBV11-2; clone size: NA; CDR3 protein: CASSRSPWYEQYF; CDR3 DNA: TGTGCCAGCAGCCGATCCCCCTGGTACGAGCAGTACTTC
J gene: TRBJ2-7; D gene: TRBD1; V gene: TRBV19; clone size: NA; CDR3 protein: CASTPGDRDYEQYF; CDR3 DNA: TGTGCCAGTACCCCTGGGGACAGGGATTACGAGCAGTACTTC
J gene: TRBJ2-7; D gene: NA; V gene: TRBV28; clone size: NA; CDR3 protein: CASSLEGYEQYF; CDR3 DNA: TGTGCCAGCAGTTTAGAAGGGTACGAGCAGTACTTC
J gene: TRBJ1-1; D gene: TRBD1; V gene: TRBV11-2; clone size: NA; CDR3 protein: CASSTRDRGRNTEAFF; CDR3 DNA: TGTGCCAGCAGCACCCGGGACAGGGGGCGCAACACTGAAGCTTTCTTT
J gene: TRBJ2-2; D gene: NA; V gene: TRBV9; clone size: NA; CDR3 protein: CASSVGGGNGGELFF; CDR3 DNA: TGTGCCAGCAGCGTCGGAGGGGGGAATGGCGGGGAGCTGTTTTTT
J gene: TRBJ2-7; D gene: NA; V gene: TRBV3-1/TRBV3-2; clone size: NA; CDR3 protein: CASSQFRGYEQYF; CDR3 DNA: TGTGCCAGCAGCCAATTTCGGGGCTACGAGCAGTACTTC
J gene: TRBJ1-2; D gene: TRBD1; V gene: TRBV6-5; clone size: NA; CDR3 protein: CAIGDREYGYTF; CDR3 DNA: TGTGCCATTGGGGACAGGGAATATGGCTACACCTTC
J gene: TRBJ1-1; D gene: NA; V gene: TRBV11-2; clone size: NA; CDR3 protein: CASSTQMMVTEAFF; CDR3 DNA: TGTGCCAGCAGCACCCAAATGATGGTAACTGAAGCTTTCTTT
J gene: TRBJ1-4; D gene: TRBD1; V gene: TRBV7-9; clone size: NA; CDR3 protein: CASSPGTGGMGTNEKLFF; CDR3 DNA: TGTGCCAGCAGCCCCGGGACAGGGGGCATGGGGACTAATGAAAAACTGTTTTTT
J gene: TRBJ2-2; D gene: NA; V gene: TRBV5-1; clone size: NA; CDR3 protein: CASKRQTTTGELFF; CDR3 DNA: TGCGCCAGCAAACGACAGACTACCACCGGGGAGCTGTTTTTT
J gene: TRBJ1-2; D gene: TRBD1; V gene: TRBV3-1/TRBV3-2; clone size: NA; CDR3 protein: CASSQDGQGWSGYTF; CDR3 DNA: TGTGCCAGCAGCCAAGATGGACAGGGGTGGAGTGGCTACACCTTC
J gene: TRBJ2-5; D gene: TRBD1; V gene: TRBV19; clone size: NA; CDR3 protein: CASSIYQGVAETQYF; CDR3 DNA: TGTGCCAGTAGTATCTATCAGGGGGTGGCAGAGACCCAGTACTTC
J gene: TRBJ2-5; D gene: TRBD1; V gene: TRBV5-4; clone size: NA; CDR3 protein: CASSFAGGAGQETQYF; CDR3 DNA: TGTGCCAGCAGTTTCGCAGGGGGCGCGGGGCAAGAGACCCAGTACTTC
J gene: TRBJ1-5; D gene: TRBD1; V gene: TRBV5-8; clone size: NA; CDR3 protein: CASSTPTGVNQPQHF; CDR3 DNA: TGTGCCAGCAGCACCCCGACAGGGGTCAATCAGCCCCAGCATTTT
J gene: TRBJ2-1; D gene: NA; V gene: TRBV5-1; clone size: NA; CDR3 protein: CASSLAGNYNEQFF; CDR3 DNA: TGCGCCAGCAGCTTGGCCGGGAATTACAATGAGCAGTTCTTC
J gene: TRBJ2-7; D gene: TRBD2; V gene: TRBV6-5; clone size: NA; CDR3 protein: CASSSSGGHYEQYF; CDR3 DNA: TGTGCCAGCAGTTCTAGCGGGGGCCACTACGAGCAGTACTTC
J gene: TRBJ1-6; D gene: NA; V gene: TRBV27; clone size: NA; CDR3 protein: CASIPRGERIVSPLHF; CDR3 DNA: TGTGCCAGCATACCCCGTGGGGAGAGAATAGTTTCACCCCTCCACTTT
J gene: TRBJ2-1; D gene: TRBD1; V gene: TRBV2; clone size: NA; CDR3 protein: CASSATGGIWNEQFF; CDR3 DNA: TGTGCCAGCAGTGCGACAGGGGGTATATGGAATGAGCAGTTCTTC
J gene: TRBJ2-7; D gene: TRBD2; V gene: TRBV19; clone size: NA; CDR3 protein: CASSISRDYNYEQYF; CDR3 DNA: TGTGCCAGTAGTATCTCCCGGGACTACAATTACGAGCAGTACTTC
J gene: TRBJ1-2; D gene: NA; V gene: TRBV18; clone size: once; CDR3 protein: CASSHTEGENYGYTF; CDR3 DNA: TGTGCCAGCTCACATACTGAGGGGGAAAACTATGGCTACACCTTC
J gene: TRBJ2-2; D gene: NA; V gene: TRBV19; clone size: once; CDR3 protein: CASSLTGVRNTGELFF; CDR3 DNA: TGTGCCAGTAGTCTTACGGGAGTCAGGAACACCGGGGAGCTGTTTTTT
J gene: TRBJ1-4; D gene: TRBD1; V gene: TRBV27; clone size: NA; CDR3 protein: CASSSPGQGTVGDEKLFF; CDR3 DNA: TGTGCCAGCAGTTCGCCGGGACAGGGGACAGTAGGCGATGAAAAACTGTTTTTT
J gene: TRBJ1-1; D gene: NA; V gene: TRBV25-1; clone size: few; CDR3 protein: CASSGSGGYTEAFF; CDR3 DNA: TGTGCCAGCAGCGGGTCAGGAGGCTACACTGAAGCTTTCTTT
J gene: TRBJ1-2; D gene: NA; V gene: TRBV4-1; clone size: NA; CDR3 protein: CASSQDWTLLVGGTWNYGYTF; CDR3 DNA: TGCGCCAGCAGCCAAGATTGGACGTTATTGGTTGGGGGGACTTGGAACTATGGCTACACCTTC
J gene: TRBJ1-1; D gene: NA; V gene: TRBV19; clone size: NA; CDR3 protein: CASSKQVNTEAFF; CDR3 DNA: TGTGCCAGTAGTAAACAGGTGAACACTGAAGCTTTCTTT
J gene: TRBJ2-5; D gene: TRBD1; V gene: TRBV2; clone size: once; CDR3 protein: CASSGQGQETQYF; CDR3 DNA: TGTGCCAGCAGTGGACAGGGCCAAGAGACCCAGTACTTC
J gene: TRBJ2-5; D gene: NA; V gene: TRBV24-1; clone size: once; CDR3 protein: CATSDTGGAGETQYF; CDR3 DNA: TGTGCCACCAGTGACACAGGGGGGGCGGGAGAGACCCAGTACTTC
J gene: TRBJ1-2; D gene: NA; V gene: TRBV11-2; clone size: NA; CDR3 protein: CASSLDRSGDGYTF; CDR3 DNA: TGTGCCAGCAGCTTAGATAGGTCAGGCGATGGCTACACCTTC
J gene: TRBJ1-6; D gene: NA; V gene: TRBV6-5; clone size: NA; CDR3 protein: CASSEQVRLNSPLHF; CDR3 DNA: TGTGCCAGCAGCGAGCAGGTGCGCTTGAATTCACCCCTCCACTTT
J gene: TRBJ1-1; D gene: NA; V gene: TRBV5-1; clone size: once; CDR3 protein: CASSLIEGGTEAFF; CDR3 DNA: TGCGCCAGCAGCTTGATCGAGGGAGGCACTGAAGCTTTCTTT
J gene: TRBJ2-7; D gene: NA; V gene: TRBV6-5; clone size: NA; CDR3 protein: CASGIKLGYEQYF; CDR3 DNA: TGTGCCAGCGGCATAAAGTTGGGATACGAGCAGTACTTC
J gene: TRBJ1-1; D gene: NA; V gene: TRBV21-1; clone size: NA; CDR3 protein: CASSKGDPRVMNTEAFF; CDR3 DNA: TGTGCCAGCAGCAAAGGGGACCCGAGAGTAATGAACACTGAAGCTTTCTTT
J gene: TRBJ2-7; D gene: TRBD2; V gene: TRBV7-9; clone size: NA; CDR3 protein: CASSSPGLALGNEQYF; CDR3 DNA: TGTGCCAGCAGCTCTCCTGGACTAGCGTTGGGTAACGAGCAGTACTTC
J gene: TRBJ2-4; D gene: TRBD1; V gene: TRBV2; clone size: NA; CDR3 protein: CASSWTGENIQYF; CDR3 DNA: TGTGCCAGCAGCTGGACAGGGGAAAACATTCAGTACTTC
J gene: TRBJ1-4; D gene: NA; V gene: TRBV7-9; clone size: NA; CDR3 protein: CASSFPNDRKAGGEKLFF; CDR3 DNA: TGTGCCAGCAGCTTCCCCAACGATAGAAAGGCGGGAGGGGAAAAACTGTTTTTT
J gene: TRBJ1-3; D gene: NA; V gene: TRBV3-1/TRBV3-2; clone size: NA; CDR3 protein: CASSQGMSSGNTIYF; CDR3 DNA: TGTGCCAGCAGCCAAGGGATGAGCTCTGGAAACACCATATATTTT
J gene: TRBJ1-6; D gene: NA; V gene: TRBV2; clone size: few; CDR3 protein: CASSLQGSIVEPLHF; CDR3 DNA: TGTGCCAGCAGTCTGCAGGGATCGATAGTCGAGCCCCTCCACTTT
J gene: TRBJ1-1; D gene: TRBD1; V gene: TRBV10-2; clone size: NA; CDR3 protein: CASSETRQTGTEAFF; CDR3 DNA: TGCGCCAGCAGCGAAACCAGACAGACAGGGACTGAAGCTTTCTTT
J gene: TRBJ1-5; D gene: NA; V gene: TRBV5-5; clone size: NA; CDR3 protein: CASSPGPDNQPQHF; CDR3 DNA: TGTGCCAGCAGCCCCGGACCGGACAATCAGCCCCAGCATTTT
J gene: TRBJ2-1; D gene: NA; V gene: TRBV5-5; clone size: NA; CDR3 protein: CASSLDVSSYNEQFF; CDR3 DNA: TGTGCCAGCAGCTTGGACGTCAGCTCCTACAATGAGCAGTTCTTC
J gene: TRBJ1-4; D gene: NA; V gene: TRBV5-1; clone size: NA; CDR3 protein: CASSFTGNEKLFF; CDR3 DNA: TGCGCCAGCAGCTTTACCGGGAATGAAAAACTGTTTTTT
J gene: TRBJ2-2; D gene: NA; V gene: TRBV4-2; clone size: NA; CDR3 protein: CASSRAGENTGELFF; CDR3 DNA: TGTGCCAGCAGCCGAGCCGGGGAGAACACCGGGGAGCTGTTTTTT
J gene: TRBJ1-5; D gene: TRBD1; V gene: TRBV6-5; clone size: NA; CDR3 protein: CASTAGQPPHF; CDR3 DNA: TGTGCCAGCACCGCGGGACAGCCTCCGCATTTT
J gene: TRBJ2-7; D gene: TRBD1; V gene: TRBV6-5; clone size: many; CDR3 protein: CASTRTGTGGYEQYF; CDR3 DNA: TGTGCCAGCACCCGAACCGGGACAGGGGGCTACGAGCAGTACTTC